The T cell receptor (beta chain) under discussion was sequenced for a study of beta chain features in type 1 diabetes. A few counts support this clone. Expressed TCRB transcripts were sequenced because the entire RNA isolate underwent reverse transcription. Sequencing was performed with immunoSEQ multiplex PCR; in TCRdb, only in-frame clones are kept and a portion is missing. The table lists 450,000 or so clones, approximately 10% of them singletons. Germline CDR1 and CDR2: SGHAT and FQNNGV. The V end lost 10 bases, the J end lost 5 bases, and 14 bases lay between the germline ends. The CDR3 covers 13 residues.

This sequence originates from a woman aged 18-29 years in good health. The sample consisted of naive CD4+ T cells from blood. The chain couples TRBV11-2 to TRBJ1-4; D is uncertain. Here the CDR3 reads CATSGRMNEKLFF. For the CDR3, the DNA is TGTGCCACCAGTGGACGGATGAATGAAAAACTGTTTTTT. The variable domain in full, completed from reference TRBV11-2 and TRBJ1-4, reads EAGVAQSPRYKIIEKRQSVAFWCNPISGHATLYWYQQILGQGPKLLIQFQNNGVVDDSQLPKDRFSAERLKGVDSTLKIQPAKLEDSAVYLCATSGRMNEKLFFGSGTQLSVL.